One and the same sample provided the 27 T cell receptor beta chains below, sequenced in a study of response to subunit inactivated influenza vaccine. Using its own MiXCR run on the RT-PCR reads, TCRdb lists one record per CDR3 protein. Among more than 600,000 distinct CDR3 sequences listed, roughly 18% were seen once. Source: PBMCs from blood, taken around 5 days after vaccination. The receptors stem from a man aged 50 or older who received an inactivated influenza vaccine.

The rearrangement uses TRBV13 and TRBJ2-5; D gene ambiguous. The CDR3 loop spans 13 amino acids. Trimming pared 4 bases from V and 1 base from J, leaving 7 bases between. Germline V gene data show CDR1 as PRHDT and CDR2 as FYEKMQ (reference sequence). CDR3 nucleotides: TGTGCCAGCAGCTCATGGCCCCAAGAGACCCAGTACTTC. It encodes CASSSWPQETQYF.

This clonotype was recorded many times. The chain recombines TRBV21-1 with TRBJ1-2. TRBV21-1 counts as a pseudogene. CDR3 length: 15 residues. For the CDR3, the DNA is TGTGCCAGGGGCCCAAAGGGAAGAAAATCGTATGGCTACACCTTC. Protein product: CARGPKGRKSYGYTF.

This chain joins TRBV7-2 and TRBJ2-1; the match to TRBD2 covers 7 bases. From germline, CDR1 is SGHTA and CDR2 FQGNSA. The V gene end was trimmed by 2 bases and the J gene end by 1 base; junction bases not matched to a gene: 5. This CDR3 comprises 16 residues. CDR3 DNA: TGTGCCAGCAGCTTAAGGGCTAGCGGATCCTACAATGAGCAGTTCTTC. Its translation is CASSLRASGSYNEQFF.

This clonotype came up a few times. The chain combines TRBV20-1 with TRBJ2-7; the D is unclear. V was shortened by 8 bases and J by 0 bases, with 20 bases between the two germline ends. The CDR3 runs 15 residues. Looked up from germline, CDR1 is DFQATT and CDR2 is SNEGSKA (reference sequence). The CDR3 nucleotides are TGCAGTTACGAGACATCGGCCGGTTACTCCTACGAGCAGTACTTC. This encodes CSYETSAGYSYEQYF.

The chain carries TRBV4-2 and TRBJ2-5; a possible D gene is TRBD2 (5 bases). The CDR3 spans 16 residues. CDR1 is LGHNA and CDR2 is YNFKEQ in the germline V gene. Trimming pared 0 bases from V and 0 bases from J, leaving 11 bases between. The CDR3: CASSQDFGGNQETQYF. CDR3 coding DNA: TGTGCCAGCAGCCAAGATTTTGGAGGTAACCAAGAGACCCAGTACTTC.

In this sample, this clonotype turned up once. In DNA, the CDR3 is TGTGCCAGCAGTTTACAAGCGGGAACCGGGGAGCTGTTTTTT. Amino acid sequence: CASSLQAGTGELFF. The rearrangement links TRBV28 to TRBJ2-2; 7 nucleotides line up with TRBD2. Germline V gene sequence: CDR1 MDHEN, CDR2 SYDVKM. This CDR3 has 14 amino acids. The V and J ends lost 2 bases and 5 bases, in that order; junction bases with no gene match: 2. Supplemented by reference TRBV28 and TRBJ2-2, the full variable domain reads DVKVTQSSRYLVKRTGEKVFLECVQDMDHENMFWYRQDPGLGLRLIYFSYDVKMKEKGDIPEGYSVSREKKERFSLILESASTNQTSMYLCASSLQAGTGELFFGEGSRLTVL.

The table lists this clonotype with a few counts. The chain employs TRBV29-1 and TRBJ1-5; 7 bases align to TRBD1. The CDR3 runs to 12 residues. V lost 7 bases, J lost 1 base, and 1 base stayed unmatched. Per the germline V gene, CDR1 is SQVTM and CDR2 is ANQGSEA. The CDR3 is CSAQGSNQPQHF. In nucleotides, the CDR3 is TGCAGCGCACAGGGGAGCAATCAGCCCCAGCATTTT.

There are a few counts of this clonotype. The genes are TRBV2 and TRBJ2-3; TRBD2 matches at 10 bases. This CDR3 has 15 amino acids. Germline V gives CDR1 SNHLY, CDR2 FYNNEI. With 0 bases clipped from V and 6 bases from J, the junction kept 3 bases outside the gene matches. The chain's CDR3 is CASSEAPGLADTQYF. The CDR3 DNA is TGTGCCAGCAGTGAAGCCCCGGGACTAGCGGATACGCAGTATTTT.

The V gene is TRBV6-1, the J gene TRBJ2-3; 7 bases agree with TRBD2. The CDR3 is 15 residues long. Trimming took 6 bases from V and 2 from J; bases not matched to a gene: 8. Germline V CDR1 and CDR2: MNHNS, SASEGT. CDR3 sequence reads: CASRPAGVNTDTQYF. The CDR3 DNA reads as TGTGCCAGCAGGCCCGCGGGGGTCAACACAGATACGCAGTATTTT.

For the CDR3, the DNA is TGTGCCAGCAGCCGGGGGAGTAGCACAGATACGCAGTATTTT. This translates into CASSRGSSTDTQYF. The V gene is TRBV7-2, the J gene TRBJ2-3; possibly TRBD2 for D (6 bases). This CDR3 is built from 14 residues. The ends were cut back, 5 bases at V and 0 bases at J, with 9 bases in the middle. Germline values: CDR1 SGHTA, CDR2 FQGNSA.

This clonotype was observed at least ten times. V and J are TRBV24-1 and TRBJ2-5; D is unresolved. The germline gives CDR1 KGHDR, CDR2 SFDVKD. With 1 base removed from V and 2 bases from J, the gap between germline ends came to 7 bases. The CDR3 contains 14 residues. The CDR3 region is CATSDFGRQETQYF. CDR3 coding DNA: TGTGCCACCAGTGATTTTGGCAGACAAGAGACCCAGTACTTC.

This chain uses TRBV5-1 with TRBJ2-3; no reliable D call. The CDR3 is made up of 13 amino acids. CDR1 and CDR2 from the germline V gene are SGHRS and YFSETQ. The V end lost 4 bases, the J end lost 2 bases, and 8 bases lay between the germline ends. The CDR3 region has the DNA TGCGCCAGCAGCAGATTTCCCACAGATACGCAGTATTTT. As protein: CASSRFPTDTQYF. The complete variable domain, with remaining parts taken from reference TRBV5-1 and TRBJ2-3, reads KAGVTQTPRYLIKTRGQQVTLSCSPISGHRSVSWYQQTPGQGLQFLFEYFSETQRNKGNFPGRFSGRQFSNSRSEMNVSTLELGDSALYLCASSRFPTDTQYFGPGTRLTVL.

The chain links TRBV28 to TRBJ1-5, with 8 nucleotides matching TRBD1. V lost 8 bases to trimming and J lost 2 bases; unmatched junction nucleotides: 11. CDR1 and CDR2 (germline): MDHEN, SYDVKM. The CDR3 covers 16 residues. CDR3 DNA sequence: TGTGCCAGCTCAGTCCAGGGGGCGTTCGGCAATCAGCCCCAGCATTTT. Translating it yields CASSVQGAFGNQPQHF.

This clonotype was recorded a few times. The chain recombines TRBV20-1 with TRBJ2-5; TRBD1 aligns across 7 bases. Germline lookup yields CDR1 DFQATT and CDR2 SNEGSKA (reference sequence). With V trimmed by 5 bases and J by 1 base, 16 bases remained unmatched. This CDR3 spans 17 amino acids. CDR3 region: CSASLPRQGRGQETQYF. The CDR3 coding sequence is TGCAGTGCTTCGCTACCCCGACAGGGCAGAGGCCAAGAGACCCAGTACTTC.

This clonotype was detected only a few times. DNA of the CDR3: TGTGCCAGCAGCTTTAGAAGAACCAATTCACCCCTCCACTTT. Residues: CASSFRRTNSPLHF. V and J are TRBV5-6 and TRBJ1-6; D gene ambiguous. Trimming stripped 2 bases from V and 7 bases from J, with 10 bases between. CDR1 is SGHDT, CDR2 YYEEEE, per germline. The CDR3 extends over 14 amino acids.

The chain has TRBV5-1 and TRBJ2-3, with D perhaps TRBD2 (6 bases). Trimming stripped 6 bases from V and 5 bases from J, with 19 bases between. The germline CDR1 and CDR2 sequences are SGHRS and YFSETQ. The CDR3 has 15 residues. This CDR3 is CASTNPGLSGDTQYF. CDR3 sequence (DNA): TGCGCCAGCACCAACCCCGGACTAAGTGGAGATACGCAGTATTTT.

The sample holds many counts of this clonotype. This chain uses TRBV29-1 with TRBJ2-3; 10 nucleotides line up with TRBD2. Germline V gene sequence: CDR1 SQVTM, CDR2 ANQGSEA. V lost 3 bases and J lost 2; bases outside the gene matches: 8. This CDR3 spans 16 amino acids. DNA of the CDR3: TGCAGCGTTGATGGTACTAGCGGGGCACACACAGATACGCAGTATTTT. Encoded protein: CSVDGTSGAHTDTQYF.

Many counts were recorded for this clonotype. This CDR3 reads CASSFPGGLDTGELFF. The CDR3 DNA sequence: TGTGCCAGCAGCTTCCCCGGGGGGCTGGACACCGGGGAGCTGTTTTTT. This chain links TRBV5-5 with TRBJ2-2; D is perhaps TRBD2 (7 bases). Germline V gene sequence: CDR1 SGHKS, CDR2 YYEKEE (reference sequence). The CDR3 totals 16 residues. Trimming pared 2 bases from V and 3 bases from J, leaving 14 bases between.

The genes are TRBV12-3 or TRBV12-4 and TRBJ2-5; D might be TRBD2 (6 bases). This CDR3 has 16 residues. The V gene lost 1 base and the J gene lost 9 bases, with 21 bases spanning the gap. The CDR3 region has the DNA TGTGCCAGCAGTTTAGGTCGGGATCGGGCGGGGATGTCCCAGTACTTC. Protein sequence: CASSLGRDRAGMSQYF.

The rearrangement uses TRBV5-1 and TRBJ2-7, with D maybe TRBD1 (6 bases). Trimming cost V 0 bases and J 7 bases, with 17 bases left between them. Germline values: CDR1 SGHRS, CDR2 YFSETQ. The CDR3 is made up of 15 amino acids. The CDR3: CASSLDGPLQGEQYF. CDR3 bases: TGCGCCAGCAGCTTGGATGGGCCCTTGCAGGGGGAGCAGTACTTC.

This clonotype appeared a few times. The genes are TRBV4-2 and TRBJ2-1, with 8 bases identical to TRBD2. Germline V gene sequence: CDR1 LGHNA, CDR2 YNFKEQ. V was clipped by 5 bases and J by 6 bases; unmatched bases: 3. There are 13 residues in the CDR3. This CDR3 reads CASSEAGVNEQFF. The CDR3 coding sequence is TGTGCCAGCAGCGAAGCGGGGGTCAATGAGCAGTTCTTC.

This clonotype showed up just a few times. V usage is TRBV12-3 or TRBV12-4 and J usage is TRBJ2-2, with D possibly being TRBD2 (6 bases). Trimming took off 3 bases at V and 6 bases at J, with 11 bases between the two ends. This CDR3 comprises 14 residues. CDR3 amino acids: CASSFMGEAGELFF. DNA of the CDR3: TGTGCCAGCAGTTTTATGGGGGAGGCCGGGGAGCTGTTTTTT.

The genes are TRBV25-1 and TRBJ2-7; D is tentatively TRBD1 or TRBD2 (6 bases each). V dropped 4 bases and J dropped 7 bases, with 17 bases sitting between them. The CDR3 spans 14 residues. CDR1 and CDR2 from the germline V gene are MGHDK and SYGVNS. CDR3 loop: CASSVVRGAGEQYF. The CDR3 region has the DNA TGTGCCAGCAGTGTGGTCAGGGGCGCGGGAGAGCAGTACTTC.

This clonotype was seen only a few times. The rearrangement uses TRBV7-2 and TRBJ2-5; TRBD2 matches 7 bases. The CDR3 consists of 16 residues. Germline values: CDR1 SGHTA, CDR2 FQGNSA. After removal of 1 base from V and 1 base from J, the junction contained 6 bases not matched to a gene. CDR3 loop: CASSLVPGGFQETQYF. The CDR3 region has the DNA TGTGCCAGCAGCTTAGTCCCGGGGGGTTTCCAAGAGACCCAGTACTTC.

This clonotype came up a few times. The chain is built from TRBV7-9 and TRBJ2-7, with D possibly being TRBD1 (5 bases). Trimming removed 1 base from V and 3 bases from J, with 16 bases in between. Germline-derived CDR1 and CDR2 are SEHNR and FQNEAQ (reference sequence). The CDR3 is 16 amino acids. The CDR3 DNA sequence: TGTGCCAGCAGCTTAGGCATGCCAGGGTTATTCTACGAGCAGTACTTC. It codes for CASSLGMPGLFYEQYF.

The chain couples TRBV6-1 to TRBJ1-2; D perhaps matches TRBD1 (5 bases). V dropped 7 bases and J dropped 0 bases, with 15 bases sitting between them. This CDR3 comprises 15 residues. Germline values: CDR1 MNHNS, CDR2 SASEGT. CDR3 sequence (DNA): TGTGCCAGCATATGGGGGACCTTAGCTAACTATGGCTACACCTTC. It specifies CASIWGTLANYGYTF.

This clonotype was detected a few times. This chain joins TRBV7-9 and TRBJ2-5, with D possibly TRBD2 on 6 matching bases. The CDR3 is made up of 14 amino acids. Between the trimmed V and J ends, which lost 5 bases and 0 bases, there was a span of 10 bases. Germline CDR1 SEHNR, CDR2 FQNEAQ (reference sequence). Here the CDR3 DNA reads TGTGCCAGCAGCAAAGGCGGGAACCAAGAGACCCAGTACTTC. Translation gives CASSKGGNQETQYF.